A single sample gave rise to the 5 T cell receptor beta chains below, sequenced in a study of T-cell memory formation after mild COVID-19. Using its own MiXCR run on the 5' RACE reads, TCRdb lists one record per CDR3 protein. Here the sample spans approximately 350,000 distinct CDR3 sequences, around 27% being singletons. The specimen was PBMCs or a T cell subset sorted from them (not recorded which). The receptors stem from an adult woman who had mild COVID-19 (a few samples of this study predate the infection). Cell type and time point are not known.

In this sample, this clonotype turned up a few times. The J gene is TRBJ2-1, the V gene TRBV5-1, with 9 bases matching TRBD2. Germline CDR1 reads SGHRS; CDR2 reads YFSETQ. The CDR3 loop spans 15 amino acids. J lost 3 bases, V lost 7 bases, and 8 bases had no gene match. The CDR3 DNA sequence: TGCGCCAGCGAAACCGGGACTAGCAGCTACAATGAGCAGTTCTTC. Protein sequence: CASETGTSSYNEQFF.

The chain employs TRBV6-6 and TRBJ1-4; 10 bases fit TRBD1. The CDR3 is 15 amino acids. Per germline, CDR1 MNHNY and CDR2 SVGAGI (reference sequence). Losses at the gene ends were 5 bases for V and 7 bases for J; bases not matched to a gene: 7. CDR3: CASSQNRDRGEKLFF. The CDR3 nucleotides read TGTGCCAGCAGTCAGAACCGGGACAGGGGTGAAAAACTGTTTTTT.

The rearrangement joins TRBV15 to TRBJ1-5; no definite D call. CDR3 length equals 14 residues. V lost 0 bases and J lost 5, with 8 bases in between. CDR1 and CDR2 (germline): LNHNV, YYDKDF (reference sequence). The CDR3 spells CATSRDRVDQPQHF. CDR3 in DNA: TGTGCCACCAGCAGAGATAGGGTAGATCAGCCCCAGCATTTT.

This chain joins TRBV4-2 and TRBJ1-2; 7 bases align to TRBD1. The CDR3 consists of 17 residues. CDR1 LGHNA and CDR2 YNFKEQ come from the germline V gene. With 0 bases clipped from V and 7 bases from J, the junction kept 14 bases outside the gene matches. The CDR3 nucleotides read TGTGCCAGCAGCCAAGAGATGGGGTTCAAGGGGGCCGGTGGCTACACCTTC. Protein sequence: CASSQEMGFKGAGGYTF.

The chain joins TRBV20-1 to TRBJ2-3; TRBD2 agrees at 8 bases. CDR1 DFQATT and CDR2 SNEGSKA come from the germline V gene (reference sequence). The V and J ends lost 4 bases and 0 bases, in that order; junction bases with no gene match: 6. CDR3 length: 15 residues. The CDR3 reads CSANGLALSTDTQYF. CDR3 coding DNA: TGCAGTGCTAACGGACTAGCCCTTAGCACAGATACGCAGTATTTT.